Detailed here is one T cell receptor (beta chain). The antigen is unknown. The CDR3 has 15 residues. CDR1 and CDR2 from the germline V gene are SGHTA and FQGNSA. V lost 3 bases, J lost 2 bases, and 3 bases stayed unmatched. The data originate from a study of cytomegalovirus exposure and HLA in healthy donors. Study-wide context: Unique TCRs numbering some 80 million, obtained from HLA-typed donors, made up an early data release.

The PCR ran on 60 Vbeta and 13 Jbeta primers. The data were produced by immunoSEQ multiplex PCR, yet TCRdb's version contains in-frame clones alone and is incomplete. The sample lists 150,000 to 200,000 clones; about four fifths were seen once. Study results and caveats: Among TCR sequences, most were rare, though some public TCRs appeared in many donors. Using the classifier, cytomegalovirus status was reportedly diagnosed with high specificity and sensitivity.

This clonotype was obtained from a woman aged 45-60 years in good health and CMV-seronegative. Sequencing was carried out using PBMCs. The chain carries TRBV7-2 and TRBJ2-2; TRBD2 aligns across 7 bases. The CDR3 DNA reads as TGTGCCAGCAGCTTGGCTAGCGGTAACACCGGGGAGCTGTTTTTT. Protein: CASSLASGNTGELFF.